This T cell receptor (beta chain) came from a study of T cells after yellow fever vaccination. V lost 1 base, J lost 9 bases, and 12 bases lay in between. CDR1 and CDR2 (germline): SEHNR, FQNEAQ (reference sequence). The CDR3 length is 13 residues. In TCRdb, the 5' RACE reads were re-called with MiXCR into one record per CDR3 protein. The profile covers under 150,000 distinct CDR3 sequences, with around 15% appearing a single time and roughly 45% taken by the ten largest. V gene TRBV7-9 combines with J gene TRBJ1-2; D may be TRBD1 (5 bases). This TCR was recovered from a man aged 18 to 30 who received the YFV17D yellow fever vaccine. This sample comprised CD8+ T cells sorted from PBMCs, obtained 5 days after the yellow fever booster vaccination. The CDR3 region is CASSLGSGQSYTF. The DNA for the CDR3 is TGTGCCAGCAGCTTAGGTAGTGGACAAAGCTACACCTTC.